Listed below are T cell receptor beta chains from one sample, sequenced in a study of blood T cells in healthy people across ages. TCRdb used MiXCR to reprocess the 5' RACE reads, holding one entry per CDR3 protein. This table has under 1,000,000 distinct CDR3 sequences, around 50% appearing once. The sample consisted of blood. All receptors come from a man of 80 years or more in good health. CDR3s include the opening cysteine and the closing phenylalanine or tryptophan.

v_call	j_call	cdr3_aa
TRBV20-1	TRBJ1-1	CSARDRGVEAFF
TRBV3-1	TRBJ1-2	CASSPWTGRSYTF
TRBV10-3	TRBJ2-3	CAISESRLAGVIDTQYF
TRBV2	TRBJ2-7	CASSEANGGAQYF
TRBV7-9	TRBJ2-5	CASSLTAAAQETQYF
TRBV27	TRBJ2-1	CASSASILNEQFF
TRBV10-3	TRBJ2-7	CAINQQGASYEQYF
TRBV6-2/TRBV6-3	TRBJ2-1	CASSKGSMLAGGYEQFF
TRBV4-2	TRBJ2-7	CASSQGISYEQYF
TRBV20-1	TRBJ2-3	CSAPGLAGGVPDTQYF
TRBV10-3	TRBJ1-4	CATRRDQGEKLFF
TRBV14	TRBJ2-1	CASSQVRHNRVNEQFF
TRBV7-2	TRBJ2-3	CASSLSGLAGGGTQYF
TRBV12-3/TRBV12-4	TRBJ2-1	CASSFRAYNEQFF
TRBV15	TRBJ1-2	CATSRVGQGHYGYTF
TRBV19	.	CASSIAGRSVDEQYF
TRBV4-3	TRBJ2-1	CASSQAASGSSYNEQFF
TRBV30	TRBJ1-2	CAWGTGGAGYGYTF
TRBV7-2	TRBJ1-2	CASSPSPGRHHGYTF
TRBV24-1	TRBJ2-5	CATSVGTGFTGETQYF
TRBV7-2	TRBJ1-5	CASSLEKGIEPQHF
TRBV6-5	TRBJ1-2	CASSYRGNGYTF
TRBV6-6	TRBJ1-2	CASSYPIQGAGNYGYTF
TRBV27	TRBJ1-5	CASSFNGIGSPNQPQHF
TRBV11-2	.	CASSLFMGSQETQYF
TRBV9	TRBJ2-1	CASSVLASGAPEQFF
TRBV12-3/TRBV12-4	TRBJ1-2	CVSSLSGSNYGYTF
TRBV12-3/TRBV12-4	TRBJ2-5	CASSPGTGDGETQYF
TRBV6-6	TRBJ2-1	CASSYLGGGGGEQFF
TRBV12-3/TRBV12-4	TRBJ1-5	CASSFHDSNQPQHF
TRBV5-1	TRBJ2-1	CASSLVVGGTYNEQFF
TRBV11-2	TRBJ1-1	CASSVRPGQGRVKDTEAFF
TRBV3-1	TRBJ2-7	CASSQGHEQYF
TRBV12-3/TRBV12-4	TRBJ2-1	CASSFPGGGISYNEQFF
TRBV12-3/TRBV12-4	TRBJ1-5	CASSWGQGDNQPQHF
TRBV6-4	TRBJ2-3	CASSVAGGVDTQYF
TRBV7-2	TRBJ2-7	CASSLQPGPQDEQYF
TRBV29-1	TRBJ1-1	CSVSGTGGLKTEAFF
TRBV20-1	TRBJ1-1	CSATGPHEAFF
TRBV12-3/TRBV12-4	TRBJ2-2	CASSPNTGYTGELFF